The rows below give T cell receptor beta chains drawn from one sample of a study of T cells and Merkel cell carcinoma outcomes. Method: immunoSEQ multiplex PCR; TCRdb's copy keeps in-frame clones and lacks some. Counted here are approximately 2,000 clones, about nine tenths occurring once; the ten biggest clones make up less than 2%. The material sequenced was tumor tissue from Merkel cell carcinoma. The origin of the receptors is a human donor with Merkel cell carcinoma. The conserved cysteine and the conserved F or W are not part of the CDR3 here. A D gene is named only where the DNA matches it firmly.

v_call: TRBV27; j_call: TRBJ2-7; d_call: TRBD2; cdr3_aa: ASSWTSGSYEQY
v_call: TRBV4-1; j_call: TRBJ2-1; d_call: TRBD2; cdr3_aa: ASSQLGTSLNEQF
v_call: TRBV11-2; j_call: TRBJ2-7; d_call: TRBD1; cdr3_aa: ASSNLGTAPYEQY
v_call: TRBV20-1; j_call: TRBJ2-5; d_call: NA; cdr3_aa: SANLGETQY
v_call: TRBV7-8; j_call: TRBJ2-7; d_call: NA; cdr3_aa: ASSLVGRDKHEQY
v_call: TRBV6-1; j_call: TRBJ1-1; d_call: NA; cdr3_aa: ASSFRDTEAF
v_call: TRBV5-1; j_call: TRBJ2-7; d_call: NA; cdr3_aa: ASSVESWGIYEQY
v_call: TRBV2; j_call: TRBJ2-1; d_call: TRBD2; cdr3_aa: ASSEGLAGANEQF
v_call: TRBV28; j_call: TRBJ1-5; d_call: NA; cdr3_aa: ASTPVGGGQPQH
v_call: TRBV19; j_call: TRBJ2-3; d_call: TRBD2; cdr3_aa: ASSSGTSGSADTQY
v_call: TRBV5-6; j_call: TRBJ1-5; d_call: NA; cdr3_aa: ASSSGRSNQPQH
v_call: TRBV5-1; j_call: TRBJ2-5; d_call: TRBD2; cdr3_aa: ASSSQREGLETQY
v_call: TRBV6-5; j_call: TRBJ2-3; d_call: TRBD1; cdr3_aa: ASSLQGVEDTQY
v_call: TRBV4-1; j_call: TRBJ2-1; d_call: NA; cdr3_aa: ASSQSGSGYNEQF
v_call: TRBV9; j_call: TRBJ1-2; d_call: NA; cdr3_aa: ASTHGRTNNYGYT
v_call: TRBV11-2; j_call: TRBJ1-5; d_call: NA; cdr3_aa: ASSLVPQQPQH
v_call: TRBV2; j_call: TRBJ1-2; d_call: TRBD1; cdr3_aa: ASSAGTGDYGYT
v_call: TRBV7-2; j_call: TRBJ2-5; d_call: TRBD1; cdr3_aa: ASSLNRGTETQY
v_call: TRBV5-6; j_call: TRBJ1-1; d_call: NA; cdr3_aa: ASSLGSEAF
v_call: TRBV5-4; j_call: TRBJ2-2; d_call: NA; cdr3_aa: ASSQDGANTGELF
v_call: TRBV10-3; j_call: TRBJ2-3; d_call: NA; cdr3_aa: AISDTDTQY
v_call: TRBV18; j_call: TRBJ2-3; d_call: NA; cdr3_aa: ASSPGGGTDTQY
v_call: TRBV4-2; j_call: TRBJ1-4; d_call: NA; cdr3_aa: ASSQAGFGLGEKLF
v_call: TRBV6-5; j_call: TRBJ1-5; d_call: NA; cdr3_aa: ASSLLSVGRQH
v_call: TRBV7-9; j_call: TRBJ2-7; d_call: NA; cdr3_aa: ASSLALAEDYEQY
v_call: TRBV7-9; j_call: TRBJ2-1; d_call: NA; cdr3_aa: ASSSRDDFYNEQF
v_call: TRBV9; j_call: TRBJ2-5; d_call: NA; cdr3_aa: ASSVTGIGETQY
v_call: TRBV6-5; j_call: TRBJ2-7; d_call: NA; cdr3_aa: ASSYSATAIEQY
v_call: TRBV27; j_call: TRBJ2-7; d_call: NA; cdr3_aa: ASSFLTRGGEQY
v_call: TRBV6-6; j_call: TRBJ1-4; d_call: NA; cdr3_aa: ASSYSRVPNEKLF
v_call: TRBV11-1; j_call: TRBJ1-4; d_call: NA; cdr3_aa: ASSLVSDANEKLF
v_call: TRBV25-1; j_call: TRBJ2-7; d_call: NA; cdr3_aa: ASSGLRTWEQY
v_call: TRBV5-1; j_call: TRBJ2-7; d_call: TRBD1; cdr3_aa: ASTPGQGKNEQY
v_call: TRBV4-2; j_call: TRBJ2-7; d_call: TRBD2; cdr3_aa: ASSQVGRGGDEQY
v_call: TRBV7-9; j_call: TRBJ1-1; d_call: NA; cdr3_aa: ASSGRTVSNTEAF
v_call: TRBV27; j_call: TRBJ1-2; d_call: NA; cdr3_aa: ASSLGGEGYGYT
v_call: TRBV11-2; j_call: TRBJ2-1; d_call: TRBD2; cdr3_aa: ASSLGGLAGVNEQF
v_call: TRBV13; j_call: TRBJ1-1; d_call: NA; cdr3_aa: ASSRRATLQNTETF
v_call: TRBV30; j_call: TRBJ1-4; d_call: NA; cdr3_aa: AWSGSINEKLF
v_call: TRBV2; j_call: TRBJ2-5; d_call: NA; cdr3_aa: ASSVLRGKETQY
v_call: TRBV15; j_call: TRBJ1-1; d_call: TRBD1; cdr3_aa: ATSMDRGRAEAF
v_call: TRBV2; j_call: TRBJ1-5; d_call: NA; cdr3_aa: ASSANLNQPQH
v_call: TRBV27; j_call: TRBJ2-7; d_call: NA; cdr3_aa: ATKGGDRYEQY
v_call: TRBV28; j_call: TRBJ2-1; d_call: NA; cdr3_aa: ASGDSDPYNEQF
v_call: TRBV30; j_call: TRBJ1-1; d_call: NA; cdr3_aa: AWSKGVTEAF
v_call: TRBV15; j_call: TRBJ1-2; d_call: NA; cdr3_aa: ATSESRGYYGYT
v_call: TRBV27; j_call: TRBJ2-1; d_call: NA; cdr3_aa: ASSLAVNNEQF
v_call: TRBV25-1; j_call: TRBJ2-1; d_call: NA; cdr3_aa: ASSDLGHHNEQF
v_call: TRBV10-3; j_call: TRBJ2-7; d_call: TRBD2; cdr3_aa: AIGTSGTSSYEQY
v_call: TRBV19; j_call: TRBJ1-4; d_call: TRBD1; cdr3_aa: ASREGGREKLF
v_call: TRBV9; j_call: TRBJ1-1; d_call: TRBD1; cdr3_aa: ASSVGQGVNAEAF
v_call: TRBV5-4; j_call: TRBJ2-1; d_call: TRBD2; cdr3_aa: ASSSKTLAGGHYNEQF
v_call: TRBV9; j_call: TRBJ2-3; d_call: NA; cdr3_aa: ASSVAGTDTQY